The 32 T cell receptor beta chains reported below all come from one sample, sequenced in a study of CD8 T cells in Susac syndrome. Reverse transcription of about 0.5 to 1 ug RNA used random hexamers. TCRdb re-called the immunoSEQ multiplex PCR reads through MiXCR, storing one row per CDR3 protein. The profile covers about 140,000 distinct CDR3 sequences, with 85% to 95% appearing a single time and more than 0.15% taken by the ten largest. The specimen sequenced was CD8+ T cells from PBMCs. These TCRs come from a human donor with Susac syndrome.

CDR3: CASSLESAGRNEQFF. CDR3 DNA: TGCGCCAGCAGCTTGGAATCGGCAGGGCGGAATGAGCAGTTCTTC. The rearrangement uses TRBV5-1 and TRBJ2-1, with a tentative D call TRBD1 (5 bases). CDR3 length: 15 amino acids. V shed 0 bases and J shed 7 bases, with 14 bases lying between them. Germline CDR1 SGHRS, CDR2 YFSETQ.

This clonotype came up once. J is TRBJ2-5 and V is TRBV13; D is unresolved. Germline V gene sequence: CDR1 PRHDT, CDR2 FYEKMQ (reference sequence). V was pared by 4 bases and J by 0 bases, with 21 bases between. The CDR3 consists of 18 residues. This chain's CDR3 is CASSSLLGRERYQETQYF. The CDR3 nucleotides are TGTGCCAGCAGCTCCCTCCTGGGAAGGGAAAGGTACCAAGAGACCCAGTACTTC.

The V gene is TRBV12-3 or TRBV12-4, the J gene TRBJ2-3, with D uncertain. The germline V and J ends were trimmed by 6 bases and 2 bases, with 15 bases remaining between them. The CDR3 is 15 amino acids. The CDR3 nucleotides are TGTGCCAGCAGCTATAGTCGCCCATCCACAGATACGCAGTATTTT. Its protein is CASSYSRPSTDTQYF.

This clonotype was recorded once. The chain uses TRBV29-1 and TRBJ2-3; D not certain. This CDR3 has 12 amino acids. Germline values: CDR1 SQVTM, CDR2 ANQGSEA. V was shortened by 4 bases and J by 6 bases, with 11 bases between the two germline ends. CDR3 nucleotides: TGCAGCGTTGTACCTATCTCGGATACGCAGTATTTT. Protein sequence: CSVVPISDTQYF.

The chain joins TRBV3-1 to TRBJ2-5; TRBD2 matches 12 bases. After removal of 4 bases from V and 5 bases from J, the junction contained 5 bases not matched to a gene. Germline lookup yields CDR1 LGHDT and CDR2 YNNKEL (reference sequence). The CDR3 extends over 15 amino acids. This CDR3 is CASSPRLAGVETQYF. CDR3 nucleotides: TGTGCCAGCAGCCCCAGACTAGCGGGAGTGGAGACCCAGTACTTC.

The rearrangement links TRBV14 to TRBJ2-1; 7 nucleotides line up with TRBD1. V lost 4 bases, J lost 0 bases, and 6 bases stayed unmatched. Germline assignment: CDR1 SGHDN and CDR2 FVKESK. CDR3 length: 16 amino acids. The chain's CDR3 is CASSREGQPSYNEQFF. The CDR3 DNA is TGTGCCAGCAGCCGAGAGGGACAGCCCTCCTACAATGAGCAGTTCTTC.

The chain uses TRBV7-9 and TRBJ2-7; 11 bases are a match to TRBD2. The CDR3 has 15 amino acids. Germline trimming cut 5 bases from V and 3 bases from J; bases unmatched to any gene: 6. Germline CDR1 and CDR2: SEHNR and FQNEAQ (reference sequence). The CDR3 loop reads CASSPTSGRLYEQYF. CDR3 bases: TGTGCCAGCAGCCCCACTAGCGGGAGACTCTACGAGCAGTACTTC.

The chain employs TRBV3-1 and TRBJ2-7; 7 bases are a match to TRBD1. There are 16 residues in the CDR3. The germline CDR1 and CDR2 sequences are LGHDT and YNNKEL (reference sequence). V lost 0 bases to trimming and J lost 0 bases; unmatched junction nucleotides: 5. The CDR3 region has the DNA TGTGCCAGCAGCCAAGATTTGACAGGGATCTCCTACGAGCAGTACTTC. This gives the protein CASSQDLTGISYEQYF.

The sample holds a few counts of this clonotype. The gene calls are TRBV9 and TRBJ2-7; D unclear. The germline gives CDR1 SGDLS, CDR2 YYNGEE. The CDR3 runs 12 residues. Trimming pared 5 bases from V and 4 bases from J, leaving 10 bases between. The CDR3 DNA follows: TGTGCCAGCAGTAACGGGTTGTACGAGCAGTACTTC. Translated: CASSNGLYEQYF.

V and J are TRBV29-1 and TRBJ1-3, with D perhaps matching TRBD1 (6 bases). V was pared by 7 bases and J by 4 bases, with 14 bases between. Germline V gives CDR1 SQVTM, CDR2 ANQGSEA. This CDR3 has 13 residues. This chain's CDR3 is CSALAGQGNTIYF. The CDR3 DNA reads TGCAGCGCCCTCGCCGGACAGGGAAACACCATATATTTT.

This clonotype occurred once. In nucleotides, the CDR3 is TGTGCCAGCAGTCCGGAACTTGGCCTAGCCAAAAACATTCAGTACTTC. Protein product: CASSPELGLAKNIQYF. This chain connects TRBV6-1 to TRBJ2-4; D remains unclear. The germline gives CDR1 MNHNS, CDR2 SASEGT. V gave up 5 bases and J gave up 0 bases, with 14 bases separating them. The CDR3 contains 16 residues.

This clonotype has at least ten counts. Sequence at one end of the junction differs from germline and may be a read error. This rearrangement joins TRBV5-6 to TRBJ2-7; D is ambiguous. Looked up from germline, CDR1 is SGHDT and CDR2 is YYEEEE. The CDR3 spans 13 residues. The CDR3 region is CASSLGSSYEQYF. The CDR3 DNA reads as TGTGCCAGCAGTTTGGGCAGCTCCTACGAGCAGTACTTC.

CDR3 residues: CSAPLAGTTDTQYF. DNA for the CDR3: TGCAGTGCTCCTCTAGCGGGAACCACAGATACGCAGTATTTT. The chain employs TRBV20-1 and TRBJ2-3; 9 nucleotides match TRBD2. Germline values: CDR1 DFQATT, CDR2 SNEGSKA (reference sequence). This CDR3 comprises 14 residues. V shed 5 bases, J shed 2 bases, and the junction held 5 bases outside the gene matches.

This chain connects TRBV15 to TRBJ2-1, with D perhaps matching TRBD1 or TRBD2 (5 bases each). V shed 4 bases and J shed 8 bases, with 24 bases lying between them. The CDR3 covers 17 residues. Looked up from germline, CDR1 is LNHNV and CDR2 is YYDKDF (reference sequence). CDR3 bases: TGTGCCACCAGCAACCCCGGGACCAGTCCTCTCCGGGATGAGCAGTTCTTC. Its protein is CATSNPGTSPLRDEQFF.

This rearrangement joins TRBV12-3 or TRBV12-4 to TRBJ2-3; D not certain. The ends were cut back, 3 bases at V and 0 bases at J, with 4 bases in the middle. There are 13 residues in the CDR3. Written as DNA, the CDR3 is TGTGCCAGCAGTTTCGGGAGCACAGATACGCAGTATTTT. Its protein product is CASSFGSTDTQYF.

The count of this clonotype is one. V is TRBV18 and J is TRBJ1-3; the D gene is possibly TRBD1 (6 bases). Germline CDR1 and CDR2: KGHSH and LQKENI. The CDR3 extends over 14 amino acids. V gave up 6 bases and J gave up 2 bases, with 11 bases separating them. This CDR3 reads CASSAGATGNTIYF. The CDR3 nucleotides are TGTGCCAGCTCGGCGGGGGCTACTGGAAACACCATATATTTT.

The CDR3 region is CASSTKTRRNTEAFF. In nucleotides, the CDR3 is TGTGCCAGCAGTACAAAGACACGACGGAACACTGAAGCTTTCTTT. The chain is built from TRBV28 and TRBJ1-1; D unclear. The germline gives CDR1 MDHEN, CDR2 SYDVKM. Trimming removed 5 bases at V and 1 base at J, with 14 bases between. This CDR3 is 15 amino acids long.

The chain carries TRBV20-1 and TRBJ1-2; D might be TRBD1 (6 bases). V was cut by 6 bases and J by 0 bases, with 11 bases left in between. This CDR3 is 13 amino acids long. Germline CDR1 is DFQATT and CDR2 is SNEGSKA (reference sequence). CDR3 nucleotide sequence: TGCAGTGCGCTGGACAGATCTAACTATGGCTACACCTTC. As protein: CSALDRSNYGYTF.

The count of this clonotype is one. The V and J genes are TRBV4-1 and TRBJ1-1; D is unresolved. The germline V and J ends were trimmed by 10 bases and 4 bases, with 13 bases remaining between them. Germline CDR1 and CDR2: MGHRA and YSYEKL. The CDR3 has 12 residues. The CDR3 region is CAIPVGFTEAFF. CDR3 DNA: TGCGCCATTCCCGTGGGGTTCACTGAAGCTTTCTTT.

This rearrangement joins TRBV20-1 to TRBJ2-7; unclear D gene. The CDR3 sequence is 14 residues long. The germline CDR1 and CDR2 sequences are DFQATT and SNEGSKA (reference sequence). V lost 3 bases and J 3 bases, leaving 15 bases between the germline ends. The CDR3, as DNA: TGCAGTGCTAGTTACCGGACGAATCTCTACGAGCAGTACTTC. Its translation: CSASYRTNLYEQYF.

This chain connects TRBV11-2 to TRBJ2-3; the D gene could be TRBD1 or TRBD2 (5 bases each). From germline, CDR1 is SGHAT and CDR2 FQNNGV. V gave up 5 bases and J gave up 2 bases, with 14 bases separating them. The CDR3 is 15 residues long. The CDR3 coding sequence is TGTGCCAGCAGCCCAGCTTGGGGGACCACAGATACGCAGTATTTT. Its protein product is CASSPAWGTTDTQYF.

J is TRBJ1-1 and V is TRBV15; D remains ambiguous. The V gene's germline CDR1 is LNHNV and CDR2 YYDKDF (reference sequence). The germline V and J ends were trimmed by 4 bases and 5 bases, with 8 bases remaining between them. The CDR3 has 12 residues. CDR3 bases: TGTGCCACCAGCAAGGATCTGACTGAAGCTTTCTTT. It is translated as CATSKDLTEAFF.

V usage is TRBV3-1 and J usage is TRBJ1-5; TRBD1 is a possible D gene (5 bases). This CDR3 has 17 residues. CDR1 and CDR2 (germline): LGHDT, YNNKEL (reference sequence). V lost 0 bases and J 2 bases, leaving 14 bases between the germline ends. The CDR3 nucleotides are TGTGCCAGCAGCCAAGATGGCAGGGATGGGGGCAATCAGCCCCAGCATTTT. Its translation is CASSQDGRDGGNQPQHF.

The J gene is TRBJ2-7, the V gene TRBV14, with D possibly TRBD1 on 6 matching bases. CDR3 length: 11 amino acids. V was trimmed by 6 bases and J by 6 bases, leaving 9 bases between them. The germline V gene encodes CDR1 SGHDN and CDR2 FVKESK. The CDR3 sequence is CASSRGGEQYF. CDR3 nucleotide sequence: TGTGCCAGCAGTCGAGGGGGCGAGCAGTACTTC. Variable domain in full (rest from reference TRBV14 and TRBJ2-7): EAGVTQFPSHSVIEKGQTVTLRCDPISGHDNLYWYRRVMGKEIKFLLHFVKESKQDESGMPNNRFLAERTGGTYSTLKVQPAELEDSGVYFCASSRGGEQYFGPGTRLTVT.

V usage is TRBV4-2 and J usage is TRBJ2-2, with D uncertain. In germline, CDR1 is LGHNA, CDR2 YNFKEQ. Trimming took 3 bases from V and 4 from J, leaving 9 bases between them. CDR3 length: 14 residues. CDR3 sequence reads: CASSQRVSTGELFF. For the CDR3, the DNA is TGTGCCAGCAGCCAGAGAGTAAGCACCGGGGAGCTGTTTTTT.

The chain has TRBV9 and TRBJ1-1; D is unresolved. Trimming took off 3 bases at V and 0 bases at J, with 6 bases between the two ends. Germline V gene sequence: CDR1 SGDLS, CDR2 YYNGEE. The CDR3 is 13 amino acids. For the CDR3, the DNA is TGTGCCAGCAGCGGCACGGTGAACACTGAAGCTTTCTTT. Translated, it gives CASSGTVNTEAFF.

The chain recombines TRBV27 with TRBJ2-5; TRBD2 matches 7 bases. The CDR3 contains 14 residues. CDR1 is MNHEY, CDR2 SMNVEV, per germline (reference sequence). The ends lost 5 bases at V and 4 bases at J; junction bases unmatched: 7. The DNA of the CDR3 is TGTGCCAGCAGTCCGCGGGGCGGGGGAGAGACCCAGTACTTC. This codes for CASSPRGGGETQYF.

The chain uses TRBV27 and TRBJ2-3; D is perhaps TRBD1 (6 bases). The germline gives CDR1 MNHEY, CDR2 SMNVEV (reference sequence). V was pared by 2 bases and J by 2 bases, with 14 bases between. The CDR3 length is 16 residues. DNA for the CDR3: TGTGCCAGCAGTTTAGGCATCGGGACACTCACAGATACGCAGTATTTT. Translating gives CASSLGIGTLTDTQYF.

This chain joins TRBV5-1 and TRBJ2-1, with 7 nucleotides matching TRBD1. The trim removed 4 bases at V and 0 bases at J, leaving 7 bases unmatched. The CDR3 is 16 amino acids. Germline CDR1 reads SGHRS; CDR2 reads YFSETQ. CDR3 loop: CASSVRDSLSYNEQFF. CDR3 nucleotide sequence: TGCGCCAGCAGCGTCCGGGACAGCCTCTCCTACAATGAGCAGTTCTTC. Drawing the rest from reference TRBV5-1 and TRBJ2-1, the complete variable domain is KAGVTQTPRYLIKTRGQQVTLSCSPISGHRSVSWYQQTPGQGLQFLFEYFSETQRNKGNFPGRFSGRQFSNSRSEMNVSTLELGDSALYLCASSVRDSLSYNEQFFGPGTRLTVL.

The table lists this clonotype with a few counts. The CDR3 loop reads CASSLSIYGEQYF. The CDR3 coding sequence is TGTGCCAGCAGCTTAAGTATCTATGGCGAGCAGTACTTC. The chain links TRBV7-3 to TRBJ2-7; the D is unclear. Germline V gene lookup returns CDR1 SGHTA and CDR2 FQGTGA. The CDR3 consists of 13 residues. Trimming cost V 1 base and J 6 bases, with 10 bases left between them.

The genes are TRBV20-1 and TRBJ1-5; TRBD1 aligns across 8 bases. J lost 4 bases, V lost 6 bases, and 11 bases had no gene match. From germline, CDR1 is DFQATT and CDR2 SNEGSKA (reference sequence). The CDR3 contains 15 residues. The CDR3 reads CSASRGQGENQPQHF. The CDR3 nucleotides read TGCAGTGCCTCGCGAGGACAGGGCGAAAATCAGCCCCAGCATTTT.

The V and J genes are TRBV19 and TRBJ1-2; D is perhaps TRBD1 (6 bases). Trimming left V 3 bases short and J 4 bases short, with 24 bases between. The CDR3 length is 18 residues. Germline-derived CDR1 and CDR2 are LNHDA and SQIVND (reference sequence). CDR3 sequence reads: CASSIVDRFPRDGYGYTF. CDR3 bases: TGTGCCAGTAGTATTGTAGACAGGTTTCCCCGGGACGGCTATGGCTACACCTTC. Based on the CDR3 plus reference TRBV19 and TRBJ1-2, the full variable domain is DGGITQSPKYLFRKEGQNVTLSCEQNLNHDAMYWYRQDPGQGLRLIYYSQIVNDFQKGDIAEGYSVSREKKESFPLTVTSAQKNPTAFYLCASSIVDRFPRDGYGYTFGSGTRLTVV.